These 8 T cell receptor beta chains came from one sample sequenced in a study of T cells of healthy individuals. From the 5' RACE reads, TCRdb called clonotypes with MiXCR, one entry per CDR3 protein. The data contain around 53,000 distinct CDR3 sequences, roughly 14% of them singletons. These receptors were taken from a human donor in good health.

Points on this clonotype: This may arise from a read error, as a much more abundant clone is one base away. This sequence joins TRBV7-2 and TRBJ1-2; D perhaps matches TRBD1 (5 bases). Trimming took 5 bases from V and 6 from J, leaving 16 bases between them. In germline, CDR1 is SGHTA, CDR2 FQGNSA. The CDR3 covers 14 residues. The CDR3 region is CASSTRTKGHGYTF. The CDR3 DNA follows: TGTGCCAGCAGCACCAGGACCAAGGGGCATGGCTACACCTTC.

This clonotype was seen repeatedly, ten times or more. This chain joins TRBV3-1 and TRBJ2-2; the D is unclear. Germline V CDR1 and CDR2: LGHDT, YNNKEL (reference sequence). Trimming took 4 bases from V and 0 from J, leaving 3 bases between them. This CDR3 has 13 amino acids. CDR3 sequence: CASSPANTGELFF. CDR3 nucleotide sequence: TGTGCCAGCAGCCCAGCGAACACCGGGGAGCTGTTTTTT.

This clonotype was observed many times. The chain employs TRBV9 and TRBJ2-3, with D unresolved. This CDR3 contains 17 residues. Trimming took off 4 bases at V and 1 base at J, with 19 bases between the two ends. Germline V gene data show CDR1 as SGDLS and CDR2 as YYNGEE. The CDR3 DNA reads TGTGCCAGCAGCCCAAGCACGTGGTGGTCTGGCACAGATACGCAGTATTTT. Protein: CASSPSTWWSGTDTQYF.

Of note for this clonotype: Germline and junction disagree at one end, which may indicate a read error. The chain joins TRBV10-3 to TRBJ2-2, with D perhaps matching TRBD1 (6 bases). CDR1 ENHRY and CDR2 SYGVKD come from the germline V gene. This CDR3 contains 16 residues. The CDR3 spells CAIREQGYPNTGELFF. The CDR3 nucleotides read TGTGCCATCCGTGAACAGGGATATCCGAACACCGGGGAGCTGTTTTTT.

This chain uses TRBV29-1 with TRBJ2-7, with TRBD1 matching 7 bases. This CDR3 is built from 13 residues. Looked up from germline, CDR1 is SQVTM and CDR2 is ANQGSEA. Germline trimming cut 6 bases from V and 2 bases from J; bases unmatched to any gene: 7. CDR3 in DNA: TGCAGCGTAGACAGACAGGGCACCTACGAGCAGTACTTC. Translation gives CSVDRQGTYEQYF.

This clonotype is medium-sized within its sample. The chain joins TRBV7-2 to TRBJ1-1; 7 positions match TRBD1. The CDR3 length is 14 residues. Germline values: CDR1 SGHTA, CDR2 FQGNSA. The ends lost 5 bases at V and 1 base at J; junction bases unmatched: 4. CDR3 in amino acids: CASSRQGQNTEAFF. In DNA form, the CDR3 reads TGTGCCAGCAGCCGACAGGGACAGAACACTGAAGCTTTCTTT.

The V and J genes are TRBV6-5 and TRBJ1-3; the D is unclear. Trimming took 7 bases from V and 4 from J, leaving 14 bases between them. The CDR3 runs to 14 residues. Germline V gives CDR1 MNHEY, CDR2 SVGAGI. The CDR3 spells CASIPAGRGNTIYF. DNA for the CDR3: TGTGCCAGCATCCCCGCGGGGAGAGGAAACACCATATATTTT.

This clonotype was observed a few times. The chain employs TRBV9 and TRBJ2-1; TRBD2 aligns across 13 bases. The trim removed 3 bases at V and 9 bases at J, leaving 9 bases unmatched. CDR3 length equals 16 residues. Germline CDR1 is SGDLS and CDR2 is YYNGEE. In DNA form, the CDR3 reads TGTGCCAGCAGCGCCGAACTAGCGGGAGGGCCCGCTGAGCAGTTCTTC. Protein: CASSAELAGGPAEQFF. Using reference TRBV9 and TRBJ2-1 for the parts outside the CDR3, the full variable domain is DSGVTQTPKHLITATGQRVTLRCSPRSGDLSVYWYQQSLDQGLQFLIQYYNGEERAKGNILERFSAQQFPDLHSELNLSSLELGDSALYFCASSAELAGGPAEQFFGPGTRLTVL.